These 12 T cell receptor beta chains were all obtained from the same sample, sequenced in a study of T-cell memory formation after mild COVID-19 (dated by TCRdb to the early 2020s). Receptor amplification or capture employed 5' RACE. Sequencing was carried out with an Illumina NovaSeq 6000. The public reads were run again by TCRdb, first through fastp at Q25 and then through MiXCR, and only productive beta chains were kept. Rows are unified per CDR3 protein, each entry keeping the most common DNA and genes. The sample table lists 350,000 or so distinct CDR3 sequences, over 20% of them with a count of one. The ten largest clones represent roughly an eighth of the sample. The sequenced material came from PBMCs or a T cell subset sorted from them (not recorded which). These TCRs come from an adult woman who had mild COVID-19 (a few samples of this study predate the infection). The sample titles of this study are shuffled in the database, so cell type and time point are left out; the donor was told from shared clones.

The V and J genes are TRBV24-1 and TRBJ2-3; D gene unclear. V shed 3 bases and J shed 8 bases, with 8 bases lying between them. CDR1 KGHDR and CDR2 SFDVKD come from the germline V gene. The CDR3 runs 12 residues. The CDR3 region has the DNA TGTGCCACCAGTGATGCCCGCGGTACGCAGTATTTT. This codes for CATSDARGTQYF.

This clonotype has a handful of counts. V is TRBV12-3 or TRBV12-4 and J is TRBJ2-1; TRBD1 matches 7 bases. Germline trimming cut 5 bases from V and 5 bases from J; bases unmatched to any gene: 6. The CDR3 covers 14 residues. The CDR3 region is CASSVGTEHNEQFF. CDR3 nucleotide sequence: TGTGCCAGCAGTGTTGGGACAGAGCACAATGAGCAGTTCTTC.

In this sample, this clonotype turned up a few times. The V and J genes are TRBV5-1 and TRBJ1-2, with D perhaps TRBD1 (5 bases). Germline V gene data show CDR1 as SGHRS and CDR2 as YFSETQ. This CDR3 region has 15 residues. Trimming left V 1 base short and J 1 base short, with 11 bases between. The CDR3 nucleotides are TGCGCCAGCAGCTTGAGGCGGGGGAATAACTATGGCTACACCTTC. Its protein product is CASSLRRGNNYGYTF.

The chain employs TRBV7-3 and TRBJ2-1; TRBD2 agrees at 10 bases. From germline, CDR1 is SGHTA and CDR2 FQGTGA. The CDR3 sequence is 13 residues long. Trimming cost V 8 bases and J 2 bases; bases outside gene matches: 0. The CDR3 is CASGTSAYNEQFF. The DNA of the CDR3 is TGTGCCAGCGGGACTAGCGCCTACAATGAGCAGTTCTTC.

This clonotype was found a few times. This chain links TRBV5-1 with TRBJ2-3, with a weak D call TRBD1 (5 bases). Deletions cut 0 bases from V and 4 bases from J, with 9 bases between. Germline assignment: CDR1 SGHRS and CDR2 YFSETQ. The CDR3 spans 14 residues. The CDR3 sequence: CASSLVGAPDTQYF. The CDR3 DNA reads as TGCGCCAGCAGCTTGGTTGGGGCCCCAGATACGCAGTATTTT.

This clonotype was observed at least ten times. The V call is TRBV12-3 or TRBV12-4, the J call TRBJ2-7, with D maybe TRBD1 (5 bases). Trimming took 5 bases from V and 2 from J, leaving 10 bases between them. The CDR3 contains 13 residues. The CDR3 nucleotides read TGTGCCAGCAGTCCTAAAGGGGCCTACGAGCAGTACTTC. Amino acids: CASSPKGAYEQYF.

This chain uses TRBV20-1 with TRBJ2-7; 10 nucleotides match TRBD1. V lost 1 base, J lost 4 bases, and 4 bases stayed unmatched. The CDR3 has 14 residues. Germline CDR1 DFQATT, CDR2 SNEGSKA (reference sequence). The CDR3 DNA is TGCAGTGCTAGAGGGGACAGGGGAGTGTACGAGCAGTACTTC. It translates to CSARGDRGVYEQYF.

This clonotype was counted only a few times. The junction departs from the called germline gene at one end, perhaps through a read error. The CDR3 DNA follows: TGCGCCAGCCGCTTCGACAGGGAGAGAAACACTGAAGCTTTCTTT. Translating gives CASRFDRERNTEAFF. The rearrangement uses TRBV5-1 and TRBJ1-1; 7 bases are shared with TRBD1. This CDR3 comprises 15 residues. Germline-derived CDR1 and CDR2 are SGHRS and YFSETQ.

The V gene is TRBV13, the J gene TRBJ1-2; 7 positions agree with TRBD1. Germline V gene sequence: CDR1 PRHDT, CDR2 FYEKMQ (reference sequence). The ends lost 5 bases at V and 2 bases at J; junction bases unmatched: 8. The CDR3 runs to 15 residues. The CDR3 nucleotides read TGTGCCAGCAGCCCGATCGGGACAGCCAACTATGGCTACACCTTC. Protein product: CASSPIGTANYGYTF.

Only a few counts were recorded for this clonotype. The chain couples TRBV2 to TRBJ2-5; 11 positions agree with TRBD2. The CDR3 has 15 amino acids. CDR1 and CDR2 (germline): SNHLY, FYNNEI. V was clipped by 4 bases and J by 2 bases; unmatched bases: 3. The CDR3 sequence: CASSGGTSGQETQYF. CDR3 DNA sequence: TGTGCCAGCAGTGGTGGGACTAGCGGTCAAGAGACCCAGTACTTC.

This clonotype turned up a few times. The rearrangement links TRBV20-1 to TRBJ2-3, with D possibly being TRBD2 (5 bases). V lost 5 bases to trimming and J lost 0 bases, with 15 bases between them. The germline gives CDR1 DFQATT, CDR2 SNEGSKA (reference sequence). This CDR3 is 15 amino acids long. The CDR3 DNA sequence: TGCAGTGCTGGTAACCCGGGATCTAGCACAGATACGCAGTATTTT. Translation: CSAGNPGSSTDTQYF.

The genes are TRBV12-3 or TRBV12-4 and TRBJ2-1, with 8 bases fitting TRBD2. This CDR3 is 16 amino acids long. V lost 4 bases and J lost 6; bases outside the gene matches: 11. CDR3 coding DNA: TGTGCCAGCAGTTCCTCCGCGGGGGGCCTCCTCAATGAGCAGTTCTTC. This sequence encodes CASSSSAGGLLNEQFF.